The clone carrying this T cell receptor (beta chain) was seen a single time. V lost 4 bases to trimming and J lost 3 bases; unmatched junction nucleotides: 11. The CDR3 has 16 residues. The germline V gene encodes CDR1 MNHEY and CDR2 SVGAGI. This record comes from a study of blood T cell repertoires in COVID-19. Across the whole study: From the United States, Italy and Spain came samples of acute and convalescent COVID-19.

Sequenced by immunoSEQ multiplex PCR; TCRdb stores in-frame clones only, minus some. There are roughly 260,000 clones in the sample; 82% occur only once, and around 5% lies in the top ten. The specimen was peripheral blood. This rearrangement joins TRBV6-5 to TRBJ1-2, with TRBD1 matching 7 bases. The clonotype was recovered from an older woman with acute or convalescent COVID-19. CDR3 in DNA: TGTGCCAGCAGTTTTTATACCGGGACAGCATACTATGGCTACACCTTC. Protein sequence: CASSFYTGTAYYGYTF.